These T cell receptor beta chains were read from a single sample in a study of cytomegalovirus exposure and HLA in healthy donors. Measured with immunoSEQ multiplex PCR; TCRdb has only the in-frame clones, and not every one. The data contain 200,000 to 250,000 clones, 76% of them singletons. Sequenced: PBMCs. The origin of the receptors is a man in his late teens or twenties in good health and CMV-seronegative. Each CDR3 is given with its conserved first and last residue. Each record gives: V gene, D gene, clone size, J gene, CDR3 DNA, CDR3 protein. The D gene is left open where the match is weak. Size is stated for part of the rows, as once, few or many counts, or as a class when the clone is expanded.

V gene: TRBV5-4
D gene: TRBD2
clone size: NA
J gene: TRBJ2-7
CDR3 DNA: TGTGCCAGCAGCAAAGCGGGAGACTACGAGCAGTACTTC
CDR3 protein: CASSKAGDYEQYF

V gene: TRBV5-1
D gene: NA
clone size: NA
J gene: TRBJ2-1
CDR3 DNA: TGCGCCAGCAGCTTGGGCAGCTCCTACAATGAGCAGTTCTTC
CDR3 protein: CASSLGSSYNEQFF

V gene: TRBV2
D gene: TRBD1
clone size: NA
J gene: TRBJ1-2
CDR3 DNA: TGTGCCAGCAGTGAACGGGTCTACGGGACAGCCGACTATGGCTACACCTTC
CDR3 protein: CASSERVYGTADYGYTF

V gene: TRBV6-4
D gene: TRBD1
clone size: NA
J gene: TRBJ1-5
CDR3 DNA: TGTGCCAGCAGCGCCGGGACAGGGGAGTCGCCCCAGCATTTT
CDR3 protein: CASSAGTGESPQHF

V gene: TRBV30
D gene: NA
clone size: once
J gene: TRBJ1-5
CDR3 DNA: TGTGCCTGGAGTGTGAGGCCTAGCAATCAGCCCCAGCATTTT
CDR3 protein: CAWSVRPSNQPQHF

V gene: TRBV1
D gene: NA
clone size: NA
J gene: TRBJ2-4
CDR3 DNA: TGCACCAGCAGCCAGGATAAACAGGGGGGGGCCAAAAACATTCAGTACTTC
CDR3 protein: CTSSQDKQGGAKNIQYF

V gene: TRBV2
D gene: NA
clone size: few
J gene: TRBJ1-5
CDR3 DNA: TGTGCCAGCAGTAGGACAGAAATTAGCAATCAGCCCCAGCATTTT
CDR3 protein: CASSRTEISNQPQHF

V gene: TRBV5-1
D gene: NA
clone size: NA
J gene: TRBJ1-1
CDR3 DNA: TGCGCCAGCAGCTTGGGGGCAGAAGCGAACACTGAAGCTTTCTTT
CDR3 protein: CASSLGAEANTEAFF

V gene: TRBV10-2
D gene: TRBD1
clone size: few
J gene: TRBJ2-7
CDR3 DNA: TGCGCCAGCTTTGGACAGGGCAATGCCGAGCAGTACTTC
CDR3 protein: CASFGQGNAEQYF

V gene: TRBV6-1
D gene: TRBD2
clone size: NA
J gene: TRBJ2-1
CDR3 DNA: TGTGCCAGCAGCCCGGGGGGGACTGGGAATGAGCAGTTCTTC
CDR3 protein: CASSPGGTGNEQFF

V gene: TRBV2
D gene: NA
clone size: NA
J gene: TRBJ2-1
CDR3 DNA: TGTGCCAGCAACAAAGTCGGGGTTAATGAGCAGTTCTTC
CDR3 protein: CASNKVGVNEQFF

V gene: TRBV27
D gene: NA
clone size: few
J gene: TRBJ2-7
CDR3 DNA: TGTGCCAGCAGTTTATTTGGGCAGACCTCCTCCTACGAGCAGTACTTC
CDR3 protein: CASSLFGQTSSYEQYF

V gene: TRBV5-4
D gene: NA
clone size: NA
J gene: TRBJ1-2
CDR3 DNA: TGTGCCAGCAGCTTGGCAGCAGGGTATGGCTACACCTTC
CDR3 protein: CASSLAAGYGYTF

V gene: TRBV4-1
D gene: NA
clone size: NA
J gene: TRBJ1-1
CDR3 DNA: TGCGCCAGCAGCCAACTGGGGCAGGGGTCGGGCCCTGAAGCTTTCTTT
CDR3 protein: CASSQLGQGSGPEAFF

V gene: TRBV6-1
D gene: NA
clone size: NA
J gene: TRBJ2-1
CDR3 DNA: TGTGCCAGCAGTGAAGAGCATAGCGCTTACAATGAGCAGTTCTTC
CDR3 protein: CASSEEHSAYNEQFF

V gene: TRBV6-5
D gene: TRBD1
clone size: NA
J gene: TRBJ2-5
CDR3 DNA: TGTGCCAGCAGTGGGACAGACCAAGAGACCCAGTACTTC
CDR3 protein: CASSGTDQETQYF

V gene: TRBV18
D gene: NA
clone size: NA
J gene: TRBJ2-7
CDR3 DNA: TGTGCCAGCTCACCAGGACAGTTGAGCTCCTACGAGCAGTACTTC
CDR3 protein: CASSPGQLSSYEQYF

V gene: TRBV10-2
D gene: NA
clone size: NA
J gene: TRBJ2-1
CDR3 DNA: TGCGCCAGCAGTGAGTCCGGACAGCGGAATGAGCAGTTCTTC
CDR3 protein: CASSESGQRNEQFF

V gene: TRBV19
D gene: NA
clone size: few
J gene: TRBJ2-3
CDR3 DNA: TGTGCCAGTAGTATGTCAGGGGACCTCCTTGAGGATACGCAGTATTTT
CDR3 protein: CASSMSGDLLEDTQYF

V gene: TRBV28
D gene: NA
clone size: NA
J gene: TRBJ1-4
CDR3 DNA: TGTGCCAGCAGTTCCATGACTAATGAAAAACTGTTTTTT
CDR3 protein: CASSSMTNEKLFF

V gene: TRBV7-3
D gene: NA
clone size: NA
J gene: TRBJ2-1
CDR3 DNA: TGTGCCAGCAGCGCGGGTAAGGGCTCTTATTACAATGAGCAGTTCTTC
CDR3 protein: CASSAGKGSYYNEQFF

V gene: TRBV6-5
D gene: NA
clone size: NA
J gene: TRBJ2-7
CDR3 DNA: TGTGCCACCGCACCCAGGATCTCCTACGAGCAGTACTTC
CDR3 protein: CATAPRISYEQYF

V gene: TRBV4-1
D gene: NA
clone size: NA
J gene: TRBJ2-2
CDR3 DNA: TGCGCCAGCAGCCACGACAGATACACCGGGGAGCTGTTTTTT
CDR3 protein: CASSHDRYTGELFF

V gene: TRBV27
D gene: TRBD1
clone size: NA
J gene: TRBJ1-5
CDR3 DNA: TGTGCCAGCAGTTTAAAGGGGGCAACCCAGCCCCAGCATTTT
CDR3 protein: CASSLKGATQPQHF

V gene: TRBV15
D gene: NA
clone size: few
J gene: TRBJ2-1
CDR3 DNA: TGTGCCACCAGAGACCGTACAGGGTCGTCCTACAATGAGCAGTTCTTC
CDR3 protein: CATRDRTGSSYNEQFF

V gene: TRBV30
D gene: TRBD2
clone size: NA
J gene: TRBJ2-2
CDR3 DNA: TGTGCCTGGAGTGTAGGAGTAGCGGGAGTTATAGACACCGGGGAGCTGTTTTTT
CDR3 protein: CAWSVGVAGVIDTGELFF

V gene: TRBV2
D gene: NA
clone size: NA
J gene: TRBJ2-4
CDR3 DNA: TGTGCCAGCAGTGTCGCCGGGTCAGCCAAAAACATTCAGTACTTC
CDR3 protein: CASSVAGSAKNIQYF

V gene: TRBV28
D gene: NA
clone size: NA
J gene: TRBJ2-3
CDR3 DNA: TGTGCCAGCAGTTTTAACGGAGACACAGATACGCAGTATTTT
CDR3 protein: CASSFNGDTDTQYF

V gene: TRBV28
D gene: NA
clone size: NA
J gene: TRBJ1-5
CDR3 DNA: TGTGCCAGCATTGACAGAACTAGCAATCAGCCCCAGCATTTT
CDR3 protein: CASIDRTSNQPQHF

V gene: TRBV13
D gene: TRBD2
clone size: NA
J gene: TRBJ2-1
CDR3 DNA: TGTGCCAGCAGCATAACTAGCGGGAGGGCGAATGAGCAGTTCTTC
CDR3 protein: CASSITSGRANEQFF

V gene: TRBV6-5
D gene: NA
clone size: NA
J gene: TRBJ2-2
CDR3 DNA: TGTGCCAGCAGTTACACTGGACAGGGGGAGCTGTTTTTT
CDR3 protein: CASSYTGQGELFF

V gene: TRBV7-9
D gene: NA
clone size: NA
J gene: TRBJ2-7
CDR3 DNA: TGTGCCAGCAGCCCTCACCAGGGTAATTACGAGCAGTACTTC
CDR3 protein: CASSPHQGNYEQYF

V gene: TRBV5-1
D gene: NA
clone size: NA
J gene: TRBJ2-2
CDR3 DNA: TGCGCCAGCAGCTTGGGAGCTACCGGGGAGCTGTTTTTT
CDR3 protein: CASSLGATGELFF

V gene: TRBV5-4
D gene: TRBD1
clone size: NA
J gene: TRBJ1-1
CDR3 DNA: TGTGCCAGCAGCCCGGGACAGGGAGCGGCCACTGAAGCTTTCTTT
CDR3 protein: CASSPGQGAATEAFF

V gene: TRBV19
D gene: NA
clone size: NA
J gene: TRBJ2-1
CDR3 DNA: TGTGCCAGTAGGTCAGCATTGACAAATGAGCAGTTCTTC
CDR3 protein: CASRSALTNEQFF

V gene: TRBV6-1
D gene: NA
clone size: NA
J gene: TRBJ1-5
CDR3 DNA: TGTGCCAGCAGGAGCACGGGCAATCAGCCCCAGCATTTT
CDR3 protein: CASRSTGNQPQHF

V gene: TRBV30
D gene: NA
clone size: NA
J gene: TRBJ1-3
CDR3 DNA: TGTGCCTCCAAAAGGACGGGGAACACCATATATTTT
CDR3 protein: CASKRTGNTIYF

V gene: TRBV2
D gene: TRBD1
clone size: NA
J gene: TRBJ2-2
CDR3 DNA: TGTGCCAGCAGTGGACAGGGGATAGCGAACACCGGGGAGCTGTTTTTT
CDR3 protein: CASSGQGIANTGELFF